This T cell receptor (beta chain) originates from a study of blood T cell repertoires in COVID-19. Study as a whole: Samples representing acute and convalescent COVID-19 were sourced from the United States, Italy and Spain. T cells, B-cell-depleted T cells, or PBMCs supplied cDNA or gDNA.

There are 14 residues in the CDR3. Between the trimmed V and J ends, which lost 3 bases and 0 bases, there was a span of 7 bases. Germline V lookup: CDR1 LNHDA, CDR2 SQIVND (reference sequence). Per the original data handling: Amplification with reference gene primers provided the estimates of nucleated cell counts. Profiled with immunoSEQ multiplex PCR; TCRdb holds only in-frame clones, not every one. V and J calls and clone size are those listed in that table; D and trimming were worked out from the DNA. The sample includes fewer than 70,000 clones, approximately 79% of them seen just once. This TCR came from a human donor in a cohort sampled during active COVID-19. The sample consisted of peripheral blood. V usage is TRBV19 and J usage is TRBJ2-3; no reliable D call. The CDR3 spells CASSILDSTDTQYF. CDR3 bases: TGTGCCAGTAGTATCCTAGATAGCACAGATACGCAGTATTTT.